The 13 T cell receptor beta chains presented below share a single source sample, sequenced in a study of OX40 agonist ivuxolimab in advanced cancers. Libraries were built with the immunoSEQ multiplex PCR assay. TCRdb took this table from immuneACCESS and kept in-frame rearrangements with V and J called. Such tables lack part of the clones; where checked against another copy, unresolved V genes explain under half of the gap, and the rest is unexplained. The sample profile shows more than 65,000 clones; around 80% of them were found once. Less than 3% of the sample comes from the top ten. Specimen: CD4+ or CD8+ T cells sorted from blood, collected in a trial of the OX40 agonist ivuxolimab. These receptor sequences come from an adult with an advanced solid tumor such as melanoma, head and neck, liver or kidney cancer.

Details on this clone: Other DNA sequences from this sample encode an identical CDR3 as well. This rearrangement joins TRBV4-3 to TRBJ1-5; D remains ambiguous. There are 15 residues in the CDR3. Trimming removed 0 bases at V and 6 bases at J, with 12 bases between. Germline assignment: CDR1 LGHNA and CDR2 YSLEER. The CDR3 reads CASSQDPGSGQPQHF. DNA for the CDR3: TGCGCCAGCAGCCAAGACCCGGGGTCAGGTCAGCCCCAGCATTTT.

The rearrangement uses TRBV4-1 and TRBJ1-2, with D perhaps matching TRBD1 (5 bases). This CDR3 is built from 17 residues. Germline V gene lookup returns CDR1 MGHRA and CDR2 YSYEKL. The germline V and J ends were trimmed by 0 bases and 4 bases, with 18 bases remaining between them. The CDR3 DNA reads TGCGCCAGCAGCCAAGATCTTTGGGGGGGGACGAGCTATGGCTACACCTTC. Residues: CASSQDLWGGTSYGYTF.

This clone was counted a single time. The chain employs TRBV11-2 and TRBJ2-5, with a weak D call TRBD1 (6 bases). Trimming took 5 bases from V and 7 from J, leaving 14 bases between them. The germline CDR1 and CDR2 sequences are SGHAT and FQNNGV. This CDR3 has 13 residues. Here the CDR3 reads CASSPGVGGTQYF. The DNA for the CDR3 is TGTGCCAGCAGCCCCGGGGTAGGGGGGACCCAGTACTTC.

V and J are TRBV7-3 and TRBJ2-3; 13 positions agree with TRBD2. This CDR3 has 16 amino acids. After removal of 0 bases from V and 5 bases from J, the junction contained 2 bases not matched to a gene. CDR1 SGHTA and CDR2 FQGTGA come from the germline V gene. CDR3 protein: CASSLTGTSGVDTQYF. CDR3 sequence (DNA): TGTGCCAGCAGCTTAACTGGGACTAGCGGGGTAGATACGCAGTATTTT. Variable domain in full (rest from reference TRBV7-3 and TRBJ2-3): GAGVSQTPSNKVTEKGKYVELRCDPISGHTALYWYRQSLGQGPEFLIYFQGTGAADDSGLPNDRFFAVRPEGSVSTLKIQRTERGDSAVYLCASSLTGTSGVDTQYFGPGTRLTVL.

This chain links TRBV19 with TRBJ2-3; 8 nucleotides agree with TRBD2. CDR3 length equals 15 residues. J gave up 6 bases and V 6 bases, and 11 bases lay outside the gene matches. In germline, CDR1 is LNHDA, CDR2 SQIVND (reference sequence). The CDR3 nucleotides read TGTGCCAGTAGCAGTTCAAGCGGGAGTTGGGATACGCAGTATTTT. Encoded protein: CASSSSSGSWDTQYF.

The CDR3 loop is CASSRVIRDSPLHF. CDR3 bases: TGTGCCAGCAGCCGTGTTATCCGGGATTCACCCCTCCACTTT. The chain links TRBV6-5 to TRBJ1-6; D unclear. V gave up 6 bases and J gave up 8 bases, with 14 bases separating them. The CDR3 spans 14 residues. CDR1 is MNHEY and CDR2 is SVGAGI in the germline V gene.

The V call is TRBV28, the J call TRBJ1-1; 8 bases agree with TRBD1. Looked up from germline, CDR1 is MDHEN and CDR2 is SYDVKM. The CDR3 has 13 residues. Unmatched junction bases numbered 10, after V lost 6 bases and J lost 10 bases. Here the CDR3 reads CASSKTGGGVAFF. DNA of the CDR3: TGTGCCAGCAGCAAAACAGGGGGTGGGGTAGCTTTCTTT.

The chain couples TRBV29-1 to TRBJ2-7; no definite D call. This CDR3 has 13 residues. CDR1 and CDR2 (germline): SQVTM, ANQGSEA. V gave up 0 bases and J gave up 2 bases, with 8 bases separating them. The CDR3 loop reads CSVEDRSTYEQYF. CDR3 coding DNA: TGCAGCGTTGAAGACAGGTCTACCTACGAGCAGTACTTC.

Only one count was recorded for this clone. This chain links TRBV5-6 with TRBJ2-3; possible D gene TRBD1, 6 bases. The CDR3 contains 16 residues. Trimming removed 1 base at V and 4 bases at J, with 16 bases between. Per germline, CDR1 SGHDT and CDR2 YYEEEE. This CDR3 is CASSLSRGGIADTQYF. In DNA form, the CDR3 reads TGTGCCAGCAGCTTGTCCAGGGGTGGAATCGCAGATACGCAGTATTTT.

In the case of this clone: A junction boundary mismatches the germline segment, possibly from a read error. The V call is TRBV5-4, the J call TRBJ2-7; TRBD2 matches at 9 bases. Germline CDR1 reads SGHNT; CDR2 reads YYREEE (reference sequence). The CDR3 totals 15 residues. CDR3 in DNA: TGCGCCAGCAGCCCGAGTCTAGCGGGACTATACGAGCAGTACTTC. This codes for CASSPSLAGLYEQYF. The variable domain in full, completed from reference TRBV5-4 and TRBJ2-7, reads ETGVTQSPTHLIKTRGQQVTLRCSSQSGHNTVSWYQQALGQGPQFIFQYYREEENGRGNFPPRFSGLQFPNYSSELNVNALELDDSALYLCASSPSLAGLYEQYFGPGTRLTVT.

This clone was seen a handful of times. The chain recombines TRBV27 with TRBJ1-1; D call uncertain. With 6 bases removed from V and 0 bases from J, the gap between germline ends came to 8 bases. This CDR3 contains 13 residues. The germline V gene encodes CDR1 MNHEY and CDR2 SMNVEV (reference sequence). Written as DNA, the CDR3 is TGTGCCAGCAGAGGCCGGATGAACACTGAAGCTTTCTTT. Translating gives CASRGRMNTEAFF.

The chain has TRBV4-3 and TRBJ2-4; the D gene is possibly TRBD2 (7 bases). Germline V gene lookup returns CDR1 LGHNA and CDR2 YSLEER. CDR3 length: 16 amino acids. V dropped 0 bases and J dropped 15 bases, with 24 bases sitting between them. For the CDR3, the DNA is TGCGCCAGCAGCCAAGAGATCGGCGGGGGCCCCCCGTATAGGTACTTC. This translates into CASSQEIGGGPPYRYF.

The chain links TRBV20-1 to TRBJ1-2; no clear D. Trimming took off 8 bases at V and 8 bases at J, with 15 bases between the two ends. This CDR3 region has 11 residues. Germline V gene lookup returns CDR1 DFQATT and CDR2 SNEGSKA (reference sequence). CDR3 DNA: TGCAGTAGCCCCTGGCCGGGAGGCTACACCTTC. It specifies CSSPWPGGYTF.